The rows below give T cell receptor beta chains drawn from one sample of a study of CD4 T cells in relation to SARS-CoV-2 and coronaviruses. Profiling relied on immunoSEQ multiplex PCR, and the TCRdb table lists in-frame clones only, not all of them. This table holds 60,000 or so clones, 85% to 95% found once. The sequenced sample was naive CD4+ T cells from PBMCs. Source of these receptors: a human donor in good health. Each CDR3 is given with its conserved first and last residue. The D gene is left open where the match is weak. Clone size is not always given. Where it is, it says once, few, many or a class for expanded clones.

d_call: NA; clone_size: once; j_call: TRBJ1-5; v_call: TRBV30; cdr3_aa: CAWSVDSTNQPQHF; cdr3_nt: TGTGCCTGGAGTGTCGACAGTACCAATCAGCCCCAGCATTTT
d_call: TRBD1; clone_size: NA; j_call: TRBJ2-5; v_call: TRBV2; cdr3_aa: CASRTGGRETQYF; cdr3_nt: TGTGCCAGCAGGACAGGGGGCAGGGAGACCCAGTACTTC
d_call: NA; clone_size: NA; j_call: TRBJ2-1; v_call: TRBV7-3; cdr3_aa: CASSQWRPSSYNEQFF; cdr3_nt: TGTGCCAGCAGTCAGTGGAGGCCGAGCTCCTACAATGAGCAGTTCTTC
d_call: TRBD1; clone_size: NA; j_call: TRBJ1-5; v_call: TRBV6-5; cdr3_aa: CASSYLRQGADQPQHF; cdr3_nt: TGTGCCAGCAGTTACTTGAGGCAGGGGGCGGATCAGCCCCAGCATTTT
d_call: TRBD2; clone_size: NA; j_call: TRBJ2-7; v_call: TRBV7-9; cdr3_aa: CASSLEASGFYEQYF; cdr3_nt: TGTGCCAGCAGCTTAGAGGCTAGCGGGTTCTACGAGCAGTACTTC
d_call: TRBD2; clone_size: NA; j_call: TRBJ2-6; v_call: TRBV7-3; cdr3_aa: CASSGRDSSSGANVLTF; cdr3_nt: TGTGCCAGCAGTGGGAGGGACTCAAGCTCTGGGGCCAACGTCCTGACTTTC
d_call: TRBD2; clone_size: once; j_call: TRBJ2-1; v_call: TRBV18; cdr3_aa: CASSPLPGGDEQFF; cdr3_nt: TGTGCCAGCTCACCACTTCCGGGAGGGGATGAGCAGTTCTTC
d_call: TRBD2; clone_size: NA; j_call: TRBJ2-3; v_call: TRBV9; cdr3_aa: CASSVRAGSGTDTQYF; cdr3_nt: TGTGCCAGCAGCGTCCGAGCGGGAAGTGGGACAGATACGCAGTATTTT
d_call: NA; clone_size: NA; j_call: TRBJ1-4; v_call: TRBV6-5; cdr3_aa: CASSDGGVGEKLFF; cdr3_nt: TGTGCCAGCAGCGATGGGGGGGTAGGGGAAAAACTGTTTTTT
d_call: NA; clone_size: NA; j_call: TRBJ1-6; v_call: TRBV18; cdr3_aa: CASSRSTGRNNSPLHF; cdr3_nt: TGTGCCAGCTCACGGTCCACAGGACGGAATAATTCACCCCTCCACTTT
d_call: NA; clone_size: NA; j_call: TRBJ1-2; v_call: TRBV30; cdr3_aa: CAWSEDSPYGYTF; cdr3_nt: TGTGCCTGGAGCGAGGACAGCCCTTATGGCTACACCTTC
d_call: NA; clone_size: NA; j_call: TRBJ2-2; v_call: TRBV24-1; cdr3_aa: CATSAYGELFF; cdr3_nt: TGTGCCACCAGTGCATACGGGGAGCTGTTTTTT
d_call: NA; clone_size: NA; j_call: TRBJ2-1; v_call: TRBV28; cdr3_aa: CASSPDSVSYNEQFF; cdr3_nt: TGTGCCAGCAGTCCCGACAGTGTCTCCTACAATGAGCAGTTCTTC
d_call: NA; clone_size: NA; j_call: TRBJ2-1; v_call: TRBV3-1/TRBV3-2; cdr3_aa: CASSPPPSGQGYGEQFF; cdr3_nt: TGTGCCAGCAGCCCACCTCCCTCGGGGCAGGGTTATGGTGAGCAGTTCTTC
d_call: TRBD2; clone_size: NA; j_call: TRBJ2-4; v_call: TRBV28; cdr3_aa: CASSFHAGVTKNIQYF; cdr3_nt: TGTGCCAGCAGTTTTCACGCGGGGGTAACCAAAAACATTCAGTACTTC
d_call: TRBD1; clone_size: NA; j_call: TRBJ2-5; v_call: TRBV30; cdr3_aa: CASAHRGETQYF; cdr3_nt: TGTGCCTCGGCCCACAGGGGCGAGACCCAGTACTTC
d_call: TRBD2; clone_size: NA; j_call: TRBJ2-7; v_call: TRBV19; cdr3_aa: CASSILAGGAYEQYF; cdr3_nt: TGTGCCAGTAGTATACTGGCGGGAGGGGCCTACGAGCAGTACTTC
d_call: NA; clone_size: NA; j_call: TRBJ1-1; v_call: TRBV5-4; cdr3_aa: CASSVTENTEAFF; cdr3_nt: TGTGCCAGCAGCGTAACAGAGAACACTGAAGCTTTCTTT
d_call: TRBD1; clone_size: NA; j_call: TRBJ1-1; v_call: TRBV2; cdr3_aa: CASSRQGDWTEAFF; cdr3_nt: TGTGCCAGCAGCCGACAGGGAGATTGGACTGAAGCTTTCTTT
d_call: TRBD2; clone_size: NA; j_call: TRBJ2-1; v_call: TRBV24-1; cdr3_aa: CATNSGGNEQFF; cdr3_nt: TGTGCCACCAACTCGGGGGGCAATGAGCAGTTCTTC
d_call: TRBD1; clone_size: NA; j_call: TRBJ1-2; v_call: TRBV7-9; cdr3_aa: CASSARDRGRNGYTF; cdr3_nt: TGTGCCAGCAGCGCCCGGGACAGGGGAAGAAATGGCTACACCTTC
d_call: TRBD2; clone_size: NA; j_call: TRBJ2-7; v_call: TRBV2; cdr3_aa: CASSNSGSSYEQYF; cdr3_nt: TGTGCCAGCAGTAATAGCGGGAGCTCCTACGAGCAGTACTTC
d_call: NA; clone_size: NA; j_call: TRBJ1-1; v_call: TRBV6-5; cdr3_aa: CASRSTTPEAFF; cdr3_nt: TGTGCCAGCAGATCGACGACACCAGAAGCTTTCTTT
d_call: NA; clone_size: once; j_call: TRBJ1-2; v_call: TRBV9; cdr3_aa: CASSVRARGQDGYTF; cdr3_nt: TGTGCCAGCAGCGTAAGGGCCCGGGGGCAGGATGGCTACACCTTC
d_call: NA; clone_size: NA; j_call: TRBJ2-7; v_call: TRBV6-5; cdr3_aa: CASRPESRGQYF; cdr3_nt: TGTGCCAGCAGGCCAGAGAGTCGGGGGCAGTACTTC
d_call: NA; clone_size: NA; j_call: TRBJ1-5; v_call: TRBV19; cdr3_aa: CASSNDRRSQPQHF; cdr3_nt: TGTGCCAGTAGTAACGACAGGAGGAGTCAGCCCCAGCATTTT
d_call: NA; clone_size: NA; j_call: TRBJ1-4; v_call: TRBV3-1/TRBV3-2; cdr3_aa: CASSRWTANTGTNEKLFF; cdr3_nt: TGTGCCAGCAGCCGATGGACAGCCAACACTGGAACTAATGAAAAACTGTTTTTT
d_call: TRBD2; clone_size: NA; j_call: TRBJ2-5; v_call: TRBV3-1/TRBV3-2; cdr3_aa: CASSRTSGRETQYF; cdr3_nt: TGTGCCAGCAGCCGGACTAGCGGGAGGGAGACCCAGTACTTC
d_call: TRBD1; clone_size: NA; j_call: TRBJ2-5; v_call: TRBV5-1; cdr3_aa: CASSPGQVFETQYF; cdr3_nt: TGCGCCAGCAGCCCAGGACAGGTATTTGAGACCCAGTACTTC
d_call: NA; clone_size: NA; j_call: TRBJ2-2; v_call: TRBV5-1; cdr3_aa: CASSLGSWELFF; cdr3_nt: TGCGCCAGCAGCTTGGGGTCGTGGGAGCTGTTTTTT
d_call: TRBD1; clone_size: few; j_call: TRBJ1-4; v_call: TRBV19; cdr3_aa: CASTDRVGDEKLFF; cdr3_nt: TGTGCCAGTACAGACAGGGTCGGGGATGAAAAACTGTTTTTT
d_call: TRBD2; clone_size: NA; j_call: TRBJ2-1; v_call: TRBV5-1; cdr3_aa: CVSGGLAEGGEQFF; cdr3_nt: TGCGTCTCAGGCGGACTAGCGGAGGGAGGTGAGCAGTTCTTC
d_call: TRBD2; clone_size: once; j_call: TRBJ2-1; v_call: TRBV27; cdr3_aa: CASRKRGTYNEQFF; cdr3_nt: TGTGCCAGCAGAAAGCGGGGTACCTACAATGAGCAGTTCTTC
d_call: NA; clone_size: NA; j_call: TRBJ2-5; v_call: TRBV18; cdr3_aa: CASSLSGTSSQETQYF; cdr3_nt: TGTGCCAGCTCACTATCGGGGACGTCAAGTCAAGAGACCCAGTACTTC
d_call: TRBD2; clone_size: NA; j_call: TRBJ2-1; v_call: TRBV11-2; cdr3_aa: CASSSIIAGVYNEQFF; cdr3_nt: TGTGCCAGCAGCTCTATAATAGCGGGAGTTTACAATGAGCAGTTCTTC
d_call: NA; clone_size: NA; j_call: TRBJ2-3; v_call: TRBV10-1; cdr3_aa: CASSESRGTDTQYF; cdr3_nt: TGCGCCAGCAGTGAGTCGAGGGGAACAGATACGCAGTATTTT
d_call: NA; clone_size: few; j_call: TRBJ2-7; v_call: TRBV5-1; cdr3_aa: CASSFLLRESEQYF; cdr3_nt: TGCGCCAGCAGCTTTCTATTAAGGGAGAGTGAGCAGTACTTC
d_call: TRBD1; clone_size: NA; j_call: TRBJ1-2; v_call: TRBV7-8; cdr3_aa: CASSDGQGTYGYTF; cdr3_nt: TGTGCCAGCAGTGACGGACAGGGAACCTATGGCTACACCTTC
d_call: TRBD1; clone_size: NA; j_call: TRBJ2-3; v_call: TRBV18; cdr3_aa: CASSHRDRAEDTQYF; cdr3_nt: TGTGCCAGCTCACACCGGGACAGGGCGGAAGATACGCAGTATTTT
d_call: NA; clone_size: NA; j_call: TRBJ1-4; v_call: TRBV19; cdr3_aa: CASSMGGEGGNEKLFF; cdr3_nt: TGTGCCAGTAGTATGGGAGGGGAAGGAGGGAATGAAAAACTGTTTTTT
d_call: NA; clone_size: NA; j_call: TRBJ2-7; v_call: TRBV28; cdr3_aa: CASGSTASYEQYF; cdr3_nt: TGTGCCAGCGGCTCGACAGCATCCTACGAGCAGTACTTC
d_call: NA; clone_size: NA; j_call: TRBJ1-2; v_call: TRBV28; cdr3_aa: CASSLDSYGYTF; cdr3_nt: TGTGCCAGCAGTCTAGACAGCTATGGCTACACCTTC
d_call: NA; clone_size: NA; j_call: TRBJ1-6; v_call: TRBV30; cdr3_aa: CAWSVISPLRGSYNSPLHF; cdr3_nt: TGTGCCTGGAGTGTAATATCCCCGCTAAGGGGATCTTATAATTCACCCCTCCACTTT
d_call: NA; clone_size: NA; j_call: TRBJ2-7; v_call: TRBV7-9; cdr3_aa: CASSLTSFHEQYF; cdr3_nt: TGTGCCAGCAGCTTAACCTCATTCCACGAGCAGTACTTC
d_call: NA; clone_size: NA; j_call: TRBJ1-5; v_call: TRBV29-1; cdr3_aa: CSVVIPPGRYSNQPQHF; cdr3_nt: TGCAGCGTTGTAATCCCACCAGGCAGGTATAGCAATCAGCCCCAGCATTTT
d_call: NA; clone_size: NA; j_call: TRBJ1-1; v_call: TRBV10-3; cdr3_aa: CAISTTANTEAFF; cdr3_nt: TGTGCCATCAGTACGACAGCGAACACTGAAGCTTTCTTT
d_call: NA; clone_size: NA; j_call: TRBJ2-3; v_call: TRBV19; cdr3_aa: CASSMSHQDTQYF; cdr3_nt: TGTGCCAGTAGTATGTCCCACCAGGATACGCAGTATTTT
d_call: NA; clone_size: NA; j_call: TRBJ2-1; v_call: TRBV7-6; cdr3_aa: CASSQTFSAGIYNEQFF; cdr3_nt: TGTGCCAGCAGCCAAACGTTCTCGGCAGGGATCTACAATGAGCAGTTCTTC
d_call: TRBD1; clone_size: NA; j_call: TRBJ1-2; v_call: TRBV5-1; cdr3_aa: CASSRVGTGGANYGYTF; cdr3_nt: TGCGCCAGCAGCCGAGTCGGGACAGGGGGCGCGAACTATGGCTACACCTTC
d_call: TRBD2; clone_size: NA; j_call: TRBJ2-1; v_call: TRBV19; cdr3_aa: CASRSGSRSYNEQFF; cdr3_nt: TGTGCCAGTCGGAGCGGGAGCCGGTCCTACAATGAGCAGTTCTTC
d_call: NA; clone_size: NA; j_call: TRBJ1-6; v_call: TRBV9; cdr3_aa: CASSVAGMNSPLHF; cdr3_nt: TGTGCCAGCAGCGTAGCAGGGATGAATTCACCCCTCCACTTT
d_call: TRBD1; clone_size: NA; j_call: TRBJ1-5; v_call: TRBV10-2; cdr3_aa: CASSESGQGVSYSNQPQHF; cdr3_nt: TGCGCCAGCAGTGAGTCGGGGCAGGGGGTCTCTTATAGCAATCAGCCCCAGCATTTT
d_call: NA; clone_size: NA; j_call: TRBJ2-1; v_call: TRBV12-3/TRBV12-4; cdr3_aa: CASSSRNEQFF; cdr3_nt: TGTGCCAGCAGTAGCCGCAATGAGCAGTTCTTC
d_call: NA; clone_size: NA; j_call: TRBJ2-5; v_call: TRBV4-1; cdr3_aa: CASSQEVTIQETQYF; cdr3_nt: TGCGCCAGCAGCCAAGAAGTGACAATCCAAGAGACCCAGTACTTC
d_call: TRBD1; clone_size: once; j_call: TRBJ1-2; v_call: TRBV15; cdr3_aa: CATSSTGVVGYTF; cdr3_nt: TGTGCCACCAGCAGTACAGGGGTCGTCGGCTACACCTTC
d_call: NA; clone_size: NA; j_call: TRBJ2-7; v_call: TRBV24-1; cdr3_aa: CATSDRAGGSSYEQYF; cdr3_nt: TGTGCCACCAGTGACAGAGCGGGCGGTTCCTCCTACGAGCAGTACTTC
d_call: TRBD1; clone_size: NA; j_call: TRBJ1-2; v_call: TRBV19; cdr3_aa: CASSFEGAPDGYTF; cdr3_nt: TGTGCCAGTAGTTTCGAGGGGGCTCCTGATGGCTACACCTTC
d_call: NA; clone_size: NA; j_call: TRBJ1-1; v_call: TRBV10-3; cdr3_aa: CAIRGIRNTEAFF; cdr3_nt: TGTGCCATCAGGGGGATTAGGAACACTGAAGCTTTCTTT
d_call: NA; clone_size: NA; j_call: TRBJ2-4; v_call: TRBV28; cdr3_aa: CASRKPQLAKNIQYF; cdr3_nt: TGTGCCAGCAGAAAGCCCCAACTAGCCAAAAACATTCAGTACTTC